The 30 T cell receptor beta chains below all came from one sample that was sequenced in a study of blood T cell repertoires in COVID-19. The assay was immunoSEQ multiplex PCR, and TCRdb's table has in-frame clones only and misses some. The data contain about 150,000 clones, over 90% of them singletons. The sample consisted of peripheral blood. The receptors here all came from a man aged 50 to 59 with acute or convalescent COVID-19.

This chain uses TRBV10-3 with TRBJ2-3; possibly TRBD2 for D (6 bases). Germline V gene data show CDR1 as ENHRY and CDR2 as SYGVKD. The CDR3 runs to 15 residues. V lost 10 bases to trimming and J lost 3 bases, with 20 bases between them. The CDR3 DNA reads TGTGCCACCCTGGACTTTGCGGGGCCGACAGATACGCAGTATTTT. Protein product: CATLDFAGPTDTQYF.

Of note for this clone: Other nucleotide sequences in the sample specify the same CDR3. The chain carries TRBV12-3 or TRBV12-4 and TRBJ1-2; D remains unclear. V shed 1 base and J shed 2 bases, with 5 bases lying between them. This CDR3 contains 13 residues. The CDR3 DNA sequence: TGTGCCAGCAGTTTAGGGCAGAACTATGGCTACACCTTC. Translating it yields CASSLGQNYGYTF.

The J gene is TRBJ2-5, the V gene TRBV29-1, with a weak D call TRBD2 (5 bases). CDR3 size: 12 residues. The ends were cut back, 4 bases at V and 3 bases at J, with 9 bases in the middle. Germline V gene lookup returns CDR1 SQVTM and CDR2 ANQGSEA. CDR3 sequence reads: CSVAGKEETQYF. CDR3 nucleotide sequence: TGCAGCGTTGCCGGGAAGGAAGAGACCCAGTACTTC.

The chain employs TRBV5-1 and TRBJ2-5, with TRBD1 matching 11 bases. Germline CDR1 is SGHRS and CDR2 is YFSETQ. The junction had 11 bases not matched to a gene; V was cut back by 4 bases and J by 9 bases. This CDR3 has 15 amino acids. The CDR3 coding sequence is TGCGCCAGCAGCAGGGGACAGGGGGATTCGGTGGCCCAGTACTTC. Translation: CASSRGQGDSVAQYF.

The rearrangement uses TRBV6-2 or TRBV6-3 and TRBJ2-1; tentative D call: TRBD1 (6 bases). The CDR3 covers 15 residues. V lost 6 bases to trimming and J lost 3 bases, with 15 bases between them. CDR1 is MNHEY and CDR2 is SVGEGT in the germline V gene. The CDR3 protein is CASSDRDKIYNEQFF. The DNA of the CDR3 is TGTGCCAGCAGCGACCGGGACAAGATCTACAATGAGCAGTTCTTC.

CDR3 sequence reads: CASSDDRANYGYTF. Written as DNA, the CDR3 is TGTGCCAGCAGTGACGACAGGGCGAACTATGGCTACACCTTC. The rearrangement uses TRBV6-4 and TRBJ1-2; the match to TRBD1 covers 7 bases. CDR1 is MRHNA, CDR2 SNTAGT, per germline. The CDR3 totals 14 residues. Trimming cost V 2 bases and J 2 bases; bases outside gene matches: 2.

This rearrangement joins TRBV20-1 to TRBJ2-3; D gene ambiguous. The CDR3 is 11 amino acids. Trimming shortened V by 4 bases and J by 3 bases, and 5 bases separated the two germline ends. The germline CDR1 and CDR2 sequences are DFQATT and SNEGSKA (reference sequence). CDR3 sequence: CSATLTDTQYF. CDR3 DNA sequence: TGCAGTGCTACACTGACAGATACGCAGTATTTT.

The chain joins TRBV7-9 to TRBJ1-4; 10 bases are a match to TRBD1. Germline V CDR1 and CDR2: SEHNR, FQNEAQ (reference sequence). There are 15 residues in the CDR3. V was clipped by 5 bases and J by 6 bases; unmatched bases: 6. CDR3 loop: CASSPRTGGDEKLFF. The DNA for the CDR3 is TGTGCCAGCAGCCCAAGGACAGGGGGGGATGAAAAACTGTTTTTT.

The J gene is TRBJ1-1, the V gene TRBV18, with no clear D. The germline V gene has CDR1 KGHSH and CDR2 LQKENI. This CDR3 spans 12 amino acids. V lost 6 bases and J 6 bases, leaving 11 bases between the germline ends. CDR3 DNA: TGTGCCAGCTCGACTAGGATCGCTGAAGCTTTCTTT. Its protein is CASSTRIAEAFF. The full variable domain, its missing parts supplied by reference TRBV18 and TRBJ1-1, is NAGVMQNPRHLVRRRGQEARLRCSPMKGHSHVYWYRQLPEEGLKFMVYLQKENIIDESGMPKERFSAEFPKEGPSILRIQQVVRGDSAAYFCASSTRIAEAFFGQGTRLTVV.

CDR3 sequence reads: CASSPGTGAVGTQYF. The CDR3 nucleotides read TGTGCCAGCAGCCCCGGGACAGGCGCTGTGGGGACCCAGTACTTC. The chain joins TRBV7-6 to TRBJ2-5; 8 positions match TRBD1. Germline CDR1 and CDR2: SGHVS and FNYEAQ. The ends lost 5 bases at V and 7 bases at J; junction bases unmatched: 12. This CDR3 comprises 15 residues.

V gene TRBV14 combines with J gene TRBJ2-1, with a weak D call TRBD2 (6 bases). V gave up 1 base and J gave up 2 bases, with 12 bases separating them. The germline gives CDR1 SGHDN, CDR2 FVKESK. The CDR3 is 16 amino acids. This chain's CDR3 is CASSQGVGGAYNEQFF. The CDR3 DNA follows: TGTGCCAGCAGCCAAGGGGTCGGGGGAGCCTACAATGAGCAGTTCTTC.

This sequence joins TRBV13 and TRBJ2-7; TRBD1 matches at 10 bases. The CDR3 loop spans 14 amino acids. The germline gives CDR1 PRHDT, CDR2 FYEKMQ (reference sequence). The ends lost 5 bases at V and 1 base at J; junction bases unmatched: 2. The CDR3 protein is CASSPGQGSYEQYV. CDR3 bases: TGTGCCAGCAGCCCGGGACAGGGGTCCTACGAGCAGTACGTC.

This clone was counted between two and nine times. V and J are TRBV6-2 or TRBV6-3 and TRBJ2-7; D possibly corresponds to TRBD1 (6 bases). This CDR3 region has 15 residues. Trimming stripped 5 bases from V and 2 bases from J, with 16 bases between. Germline CDR1 is MNHEY and CDR2 is SVGEGT. CDR3 in amino acids: CASSRGQGTPYEQYV. DNA for the CDR3: TGTGCCAGCAGTAGAGGGCAGGGGACCCCCTACGAGCAGTACGTC.

The chain has TRBV4-2 and TRBJ2-2; D gene uncertain. Trimming left V 0 bases short and J 1 base short, with 18 bases between. CDR1 LGHNA and CDR2 YNFKEQ come from the germline V gene. The CDR3 contains 19 residues. CDR3 sequence reads: CASSQEETLSPRNTGELFF. Written as DNA, the CDR3 is TGTGCCAGCAGCCAAGAAGAGACTCTCAGCCCTAGGAACACCGGGGAGCTGTTTTTT.

J is TRBJ1-2 and V is TRBV30; no clear D gene. From germline, CDR1 is GTSNPN and CDR2 SVGIG (reference sequence). V was cut by 2 bases and J by 8 bases, with 9 bases left in between. This CDR3 has 11 amino acids. The DNA for the CDR3 is TGTGCCTGGAGTTCGGCAGGCGGCTACACCTTC. The encoded protein is CAWSSAGGYTF. The variable domain in full, completed from reference TRBV30 and TRBJ1-2, reads SQTIHQWPATLVQPVGSPLSLECTVEGTSNPNLYWYRQAAGRGLQLLFYSVGIGQISSEVPQNLSASRPQDRQFILSSKKLLLSDSGFYLCAWSSAGGYTFGSGTRLTVV.

The chain is built from TRBV6-2 or TRBV6-3 and TRBJ1-4; no reliable D call. The germline V gene has CDR1 MNHEY and CDR2 SVGEGT. The CDR3 is made up of 16 amino acids. Trimming removed 6 bases from V and 3 bases from J, with 17 bases in between. The chain's CDR3 is CASSPRGGRSNEKLFF. CDR3 nucleotides: TGTGCCAGCAGCCCACGAGGAGGGAGGTCTAATGAAAAACTGTTTTTT.

The chain has TRBV18 and TRBJ2-7; 7 bases are a match to TRBD2. V lost 4 bases and J lost 4; bases outside the gene matches: 13. CDR3 length: 16 residues. Germline V lookup: CDR1 KGHSH, CDR2 LQKENI. The CDR3, as DNA: TGTGCCAGCTCACACGGGGACTACAAGCGCCCTTACGAGCAGTACGTC. Protein product: CASSHGDYKRPYEQYV.

V and J are TRBV28 and TRBJ2-1, with 9 bases aligning to TRBD1. Germline CDR1 and CDR2: MDHEN and SYDVKM. The CDR3 has 12 amino acids. Trimming took 7 bases from V and 10 from J; bases not matched to a gene: 5. CDR3 region: CASKDRGREQFF. CDR3 coding DNA: TGTGCCAGCAAGGACAGGGGACGGGAGCAGTTCTTC.

The rearrangement links TRBV24-1 to TRBJ2-2, with 9 nucleotides matching TRBD2. Germline-derived CDR1 and CDR2 are KGHDR and SFDVKD. Germline trimming cut 1 base from V and 4 bases from J; bases unmatched to any gene: 12. The CDR3 consists of 19 residues. The CDR3 loop reads CATSDFSLSRGGLTGELFF. In DNA, the CDR3 is TGTGCCACCAGTGATTTTTCCTTATCGCGGGGGGGCCTCACCGGGGAGCTGTTTTTT.

This clone was detected a few times. As DNA, the CDR3 is TGTGCCAGCAGCTCAAATCGGGGAAGGACCGGGGAGCTGTTTTTT. Translation gives CASSSNRGRTGELFF. V and J are TRBV11-2 and TRBJ2-2; possibly TRBD2 for D (5 bases). The V gene's germline CDR1 is SGHAT and CDR2 FQNNGV. The CDR3 contains 15 residues. Trimming stripped 4 bases from V and 5 bases from J, with 14 bases between. Combining the CDR3 with reference TRBV11-2 and TRBJ2-2 gives the whole variable domain EAGVAQSPRYKIIEKRQSVAFWCNPISGHATLYWYQQILGQGPKLLIQFQNNGVVDDSQLPKDRFSAERLKGVDSTLKIQPAKLEDSAVYLCASSSNRGRTGELFFGEGSRLTVL.

The J gene is TRBJ2-1, the V gene TRBV5-1, with 11 bases fitting TRBD1. The CDR3 is 15 residues long. The V gene end was trimmed by 4 bases and the J gene end by 6 bases; junction bases not matched to a gene: 6. CDR1 and CDR2 (germline): SGHRS, YFSETQ. CDR3 sequence: CASSGQGAVRNEQFF. In nucleotides, the CDR3 is TGCGCCAGCAGCGGACAGGGGGCGGTTCGCAATGAGCAGTTCTTC.

This chain joins TRBV7-9 and TRBJ2-7, with TRBD1 as a possible D gene (5 bases). Looked up from germline, CDR1 is SEHNR and CDR2 is FQNEAQ (reference sequence). V lost 2 bases and J 3 bases, leaving 17 bases between the germline ends. This CDR3 has 16 amino acids. The CDR3 sequence is CASSLMDIPPYYEQYF. CDR3 in DNA: TGTGCCAGCAGCTTAATGGACATACCCCCATACTACGAGCAGTACTTC. The full variable domain, rest sourced from reference TRBV7-9 and TRBJ2-7, is DTGVSQNPRHKITKRGQNVTFRCDPISEHNRLYWYRQTLGQGPEFLTYFQNEAQLEKSRLLSDRFSAERPKGSFSTLEIQRTEQGDSAMYLCASSLMDIPPYYEQYFGPGTRLTVT.

The count of this clone is one. The rearrangement uses TRBV7-8 and TRBJ1-4; no firm D call. The V end was cut by 2 bases, the J end by 7 bases, with 11 bases between. Germline CDR1 is SGHVS and CDR2 is FQNEAQ. This CDR3 contains 14 residues. CDR3 nucleotides: TGTGCCAGCAGCTTACGGCGTTCGGGTGAAAAACTGTTTTTT. It translates to CASSLRRSGEKLFF.

This chain joins TRBV12-2 and TRBJ2-7; the listed D gene, TRBD1, was not tested against the DNA. TRBV12-2 is annotated as a pseudogene. This CDR3 is built from 15 residues. This CDR3 reads CASRSGRDRGYEQYV. The CDR3 DNA is TGTGCAAGTCGCTCCGGCCGGGACAGGGGGTACGAGCAGTACGTC.

The V call is TRBV5-1, the J call TRBJ2-2, with D unresolved. From germline, CDR1 is SGHRS and CDR2 YFSETQ. The CDR3 extends over 15 amino acids. Trimming cost V 1 base and J 7 bases, with 14 bases left between them. CDR3 loop: CASSLRVAEHGELFF. The CDR3 bases are TGCGCCAGCAGCTTGCGAGTGGCGGAACACGGGGAGCTGTTTTTT. Variable domain in full (rest from reference TRBV5-1 and TRBJ2-2): KAGVTQTPRYLIKTRGQQVTLSCSPISGHRSVSWYQQTPGQGLQFLFEYFSETQRNKGNFPGRFSGRQFSNSRSEMNVSTLELGDSALYLCASSLRVAEHGELFFGEGSRLTVL.

The chain combines TRBV10-3 with TRBJ2-1, with a tentative D call TRBD2 (6 bases). V lost 9 bases, J lost 7 bases, and 19 bases lay in between. Germline V gene data show CDR1 as ENHRY and CDR2 as SYGVKD. CDR3 length equals 14 residues. The CDR3 region has the DNA TGTGCCATTAGAGGCGGGGCAGATGGGAATGAGCAGTTCTTC. Its protein is CAIRGGADGNEQFF.

The J gene is TRBJ1-2, the V gene TRBV11-2; D remains unclear. The germline V gene encodes CDR1 SGHAT and CDR2 FQNNGV. The CDR3 totals 11 residues. V lost 0 bases to trimming and J lost 13 bases, with 9 bases between them. The CDR3 DNA sequence: TGTGCCAGCAGCTTAGATTTAGTTCCCACCTTC. This encodes CASSLDLVPTF. The variable domain in full, completed from reference TRBV11-2 and TRBJ1-2, reads EAGVAQSPRYKIIEKRQSVAFWCNPISGHATLYWYQQILGQGPKLLIQFQNNGVVDDSQLPKDRFSAERLKGVDSTLKIQPAKLEDSAVYLCASSLDLVPTFGSGTRLTVV.

This chain uses TRBV7-3 with TRBJ2-5, with D possibly matching TRBD2 (6 bases). The CDR3 has 13 amino acids. The germline V and J ends were trimmed by 2 bases and 7 bases, with 11 bases remaining between them. Germline V gives CDR1 SGHTA, CDR2 FQGTGA. The CDR3 nucleotides are TGTGCCAGCAGCTTAGGGACTGGGGGGACCCAGTACTTC. Its translation: CASSLGTGGTQYF.

This clone was observed a handful of times. This sample includes further DNA sequences coding for the same CDR3. The J gene is TRBJ1-1, the V gene TRBV19; 11 nucleotides align to TRBD1. The CDR3 covers 14 residues. CDR1 and CDR2 (germline): LNHDA, SQIVND (reference sequence). J lost 1 base, V lost 6 bases, and 1 base had no gene match. The CDR3 spells CASRGTGGNTEAFF. The CDR3 DNA reads TGTGCCAGTAGGGGGACAGGGGGGAACACTGAAGCTTTCTTT.

V is TRBV30 and J is TRBJ2-7; a possible D gene is TRBD1 (6 bases). Germline V gives CDR1 GTSNPN, CDR2 SVGIG (reference sequence). Trimming pared 0 bases from V and 1 base from J, leaving 13 bases between. The CDR3 sequence is 15 residues long. The CDR3 loop reads CAWSVSGTLSYEQYF. The DNA for the CDR3 is TGTGCCTGGAGTGTATCCGGGACATTATCCTACGAGCAGTACTTC.